The entry below gives a single TCR beta chain sequence along with its context. Its matching antigen is unknown. There are 14 residues in the CDR3. The germline V and J ends were trimmed by 0 bases and 6 bases, with 12 bases remaining between them. The V gene's germline CDR1 is SGHDN and CDR2 FVKESK. Method: immunoSEQ multiplex PCR; TCRdb's copy keeps in-frame clones and lacks some. Among under 200,000 clones listed, about 91% were seen once. The data derive from a study of T cell responses to AZD1222 COVID-19 vaccine. Findings and limits, study-wide: Researchers report vaccine-associated CD4 TCRs spanning spike, with dominance at 160-218 and 743-854.

This TCR derives from an adult in good health. Material: peripheral blood, obtained on day 0 of MenACWY control vaccination. The chain recombines TRBV14 with TRBJ2-7; D perhaps matches TRBD1 (6 bases). The DNA for the CDR3 is TGTGCCAGCAGCCAAGATCTGGGGGCGTCCGAGCAGTACTTC. Translated: CASSQDLGASEQYF.